The source of this T cell receptor beta chain is a study of CD8+ T cells in alopecia areata. Study-wide context: The investigators scored severity in treated patients by the percentage of affected scalp area.

It was cDNA, reverse transcribed from extracted RNA, that served as the sequencing template. Clones were read by immunoSEQ multiplex PCR, and TCRdb kept only the in-frame ones, dropping some. The table has almost 4,500 clones, over 55% seen once. The treatment here: oral pan-JAK inhibitor, 5-10 mg twice daily. Peripheral blood samples and lesional scalp punch biopsies were obtained from alopecia areata patients. The receptor was derived from a human donor with alopecia areata. This specimen consisted of skin, obtained between weeks 36 and 40, from a patient treated with tofacitinib.

The CDR3 sequence is CASSYEGTGEFF. CDR3 bases: TGTGCCAGCAGTTACGAAGGGACAGGGGAGTTCTTC. The chain employs TRBV6-5 and TRBJ2-1, with TRBD1 matching over 10 bases. The germline gives CDR1 MNHEY, CDR2 SVGAGI. This CDR3 region has 12 residues. Unmatched junction bases numbered 3, after V lost 2 bases and J lost 14 bases.